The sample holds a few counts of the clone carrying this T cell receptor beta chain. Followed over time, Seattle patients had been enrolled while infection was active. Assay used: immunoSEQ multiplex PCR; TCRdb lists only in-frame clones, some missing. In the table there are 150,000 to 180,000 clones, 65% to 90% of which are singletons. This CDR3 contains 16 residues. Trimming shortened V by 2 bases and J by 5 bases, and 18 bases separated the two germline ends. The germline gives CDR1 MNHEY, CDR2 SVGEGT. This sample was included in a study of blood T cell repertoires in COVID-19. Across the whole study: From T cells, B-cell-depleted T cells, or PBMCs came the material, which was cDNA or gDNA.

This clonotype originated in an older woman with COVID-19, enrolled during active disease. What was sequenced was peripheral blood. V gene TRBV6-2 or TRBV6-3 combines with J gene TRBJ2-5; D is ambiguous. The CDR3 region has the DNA TGTGCCAGCAGTTACGGCAGGCTCCTTTCCCTGGAGACCCAGTACTTC. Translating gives CASSYGRLLSLETQYF.